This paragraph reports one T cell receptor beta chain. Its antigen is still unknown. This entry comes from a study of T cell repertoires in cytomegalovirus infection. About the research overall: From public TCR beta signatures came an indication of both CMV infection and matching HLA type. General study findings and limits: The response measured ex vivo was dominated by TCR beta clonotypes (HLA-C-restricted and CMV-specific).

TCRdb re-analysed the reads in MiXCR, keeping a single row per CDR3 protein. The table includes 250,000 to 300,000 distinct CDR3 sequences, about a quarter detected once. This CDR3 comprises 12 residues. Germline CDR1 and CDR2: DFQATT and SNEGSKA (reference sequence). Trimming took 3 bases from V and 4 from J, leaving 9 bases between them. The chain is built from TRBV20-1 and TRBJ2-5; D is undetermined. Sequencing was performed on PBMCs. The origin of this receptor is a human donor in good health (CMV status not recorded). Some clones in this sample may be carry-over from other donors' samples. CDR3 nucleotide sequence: TGCAGTGCTAGTGGTCCCGCAGAGACCCAGTACTTC. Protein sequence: CSASGPAETQYF.